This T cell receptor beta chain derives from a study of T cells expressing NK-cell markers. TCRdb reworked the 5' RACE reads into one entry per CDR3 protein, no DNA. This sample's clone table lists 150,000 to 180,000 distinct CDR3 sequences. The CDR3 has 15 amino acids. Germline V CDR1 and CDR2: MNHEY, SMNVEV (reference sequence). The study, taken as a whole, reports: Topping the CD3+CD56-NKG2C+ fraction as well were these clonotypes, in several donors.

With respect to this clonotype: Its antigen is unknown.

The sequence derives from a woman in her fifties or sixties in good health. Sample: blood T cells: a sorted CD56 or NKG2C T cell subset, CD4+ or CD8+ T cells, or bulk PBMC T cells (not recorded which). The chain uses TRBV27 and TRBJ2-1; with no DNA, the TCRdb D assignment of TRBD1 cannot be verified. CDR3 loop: CASSLGGDYYNEQFF.